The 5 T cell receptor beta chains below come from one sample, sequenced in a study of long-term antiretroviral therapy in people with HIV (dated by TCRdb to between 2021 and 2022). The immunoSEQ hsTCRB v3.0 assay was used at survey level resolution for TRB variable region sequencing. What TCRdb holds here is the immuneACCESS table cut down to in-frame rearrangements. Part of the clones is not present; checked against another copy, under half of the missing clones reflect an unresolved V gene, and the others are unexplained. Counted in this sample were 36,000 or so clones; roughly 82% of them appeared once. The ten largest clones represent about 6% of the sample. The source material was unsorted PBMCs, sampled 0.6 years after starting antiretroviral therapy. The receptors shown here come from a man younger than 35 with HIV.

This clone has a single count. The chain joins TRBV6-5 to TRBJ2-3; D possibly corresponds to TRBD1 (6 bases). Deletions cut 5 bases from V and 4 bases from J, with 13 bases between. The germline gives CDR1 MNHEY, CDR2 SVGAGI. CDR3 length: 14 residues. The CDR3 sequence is CASSSEGQSDTQYF. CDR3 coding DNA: TGTGCCAGCAGTAGCGAAGGACAGTCAGATACGCAGTATTTT.

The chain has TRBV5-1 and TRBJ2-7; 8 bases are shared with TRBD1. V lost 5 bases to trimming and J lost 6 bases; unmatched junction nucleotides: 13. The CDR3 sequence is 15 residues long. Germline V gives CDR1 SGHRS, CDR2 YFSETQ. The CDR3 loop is CASRVTGVGGSEQYF. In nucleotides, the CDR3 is TGCGCCAGCAGGGTGACAGGGGTTGGTGGGTCCGAGCAGTACTTC.

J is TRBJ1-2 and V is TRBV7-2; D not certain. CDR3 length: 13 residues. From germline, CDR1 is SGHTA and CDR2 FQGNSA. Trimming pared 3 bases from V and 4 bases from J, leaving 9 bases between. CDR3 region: CASSFLAVYGYTF. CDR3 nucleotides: TGTGCCAGCAGCTTTCTCGCCGTCTATGGCTACACCTTC.

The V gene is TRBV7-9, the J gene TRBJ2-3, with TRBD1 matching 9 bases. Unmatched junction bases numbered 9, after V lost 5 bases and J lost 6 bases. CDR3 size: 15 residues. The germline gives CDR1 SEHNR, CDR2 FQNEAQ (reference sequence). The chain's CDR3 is CASSDPRDREDTQYF. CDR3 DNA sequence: TGTGCCAGCAGCGACCCCCGGGACAGGGAGGATACGCAGTATTTT. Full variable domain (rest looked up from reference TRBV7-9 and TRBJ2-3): DTGVSQNPRHKITKRGQNVTFRCDPISEHNRLYWYRQTLGQGPEFLTYFQNEAQLEKSRLLSDRFSAERPKGSFSTLEIQRTEQGDSAMYLCASSDPRDREDTQYFGPGTRLTVL.

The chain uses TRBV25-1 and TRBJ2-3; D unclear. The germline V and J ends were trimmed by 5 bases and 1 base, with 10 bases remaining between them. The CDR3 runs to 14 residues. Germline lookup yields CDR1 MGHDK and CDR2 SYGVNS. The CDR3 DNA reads TGTGCCAGCAGTAAAGCGCTGGGCACAGATACGCAGTATTTT. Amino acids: CASSKALGTDTQYF.